Each of the 29 T cell receptor beta chains below was sequenced from the same sample in a study of CD8 T cells in ankylosing spondylitis. Study-wide findings and caveats: One TCR beta motif, made up of roughly eight highly homologous variants, appeared characteristic of ankylosing spondylitis blood.

TCRdb ran MiXCR on the 5' RACE reads and lists one entry per CDR3 protein. The profile shows fewer than 250,000 distinct CDR3 sequences, approximately 20% of them singletons. These receptors are not linked to any known antigen. The sequencing input was blood, either unsorted or a sorted T cell fraction (not recorded which). Every receptor here comes from a male donor with ankylosing spondylitis.

This sequence joins TRBV6-2 or TRBV6-3 and TRBJ2-7; D is unclear. Trimming pared 4 bases from V and 1 base from J, leaving 11 bases between. This CDR3 is 14 amino acids long. CDR1 and CDR2 from the germline V gene are MNHEY and SVGEGT. CDR3 amino acids: CASSSSHTSYEQYF. In DNA, the CDR3 is TGTGCCAGCAGTTCCTCCCACACATCCTACGAGCAGTACTTC.

This clonotype was found many times. V and J are TRBV29-1 and TRBJ1-2, with D unclear. The V gene lost 2 bases and the J gene lost 4 bases, with 14 bases spanning the gap. CDR3 length: 14 residues. Per the germline V gene, CDR1 is SQVTM and CDR2 is ANQGSEA. CDR3 residues: CSVESYRFPYGYTF. The CDR3 DNA follows: TGCAGCGTTGAATCGTACCGATTCCCCTATGGCTACACCTTC.

There are many counts of this clonotype. The gene calls are TRBV12-3 or TRBV12-4 and TRBJ1-5, with D uncertain. Trimming removed 3 bases from V and 8 bases from J, with 8 bases in between. This CDR3 region has 12 residues. CDR3: CASSFAREPQHF. The DNA for the CDR3 is TGTGCCAGCAGTTTCGCCCGGGAGCCCCAGCATTTT.

The chain employs TRBV9 and TRBJ2-5; weak D call: TRBD1 (6 bases). Germline V gene lookup returns CDR1 SGDLS and CDR2 YYNGEE. The CDR3 runs 20 residues. V lost 0 bases and J lost 1, with 25 bases in between. CDR3 sequence reads: CASSVGPPTPSMDSQETQYF. The CDR3 DNA follows: TGTGCCAGCAGCGTAGGTCCCCCCACCCCTTCTATGGACAGCCAAGAGACCCAGTACTTC.

This clonotype was detected a few times. This chain uses TRBV4-1 with TRBJ2-7; D uncertain. Germline-derived CDR1 and CDR2 are MGHRA and YSYEKL. The CDR3 has 14 residues. The V gene lost 4 bases and the J gene lost 6 bases, with 16 bases spanning the gap. CDR3 coding DNA: TGCGCCAGCAGCCCCATCGGCGAGCTCGTCGAGCAGTACTTC. It yields the protein CASSPIGELVEQYF.

The V and J genes are TRBV2 and TRBJ2-5, with D unclear. There are 15 residues in the CDR3. In germline, CDR1 is SNHLY, CDR2 FYNNEI. The V gene lost 2 bases and the J gene lost 5 bases, with 15 bases spanning the gap. The CDR3 DNA is TGTGCCAGCAGTGAAACCCCGACGATTTCGGAGACCCAGTACTTC. This gives the protein CASSETPTISETQYF. The full variable domain, with the rest looked up from reference TRBV2 and TRBJ2-5, is EPEVTQTPSHQVTQMGQEVILRCVPISNHLYFYWYRQILGQKVEFLVSFYNNEISEKSEIFDDQFSVERPDGSNFTLKIRSTKLEDSAMYFCASSETPTISETQYFGPGTRLLVL.

This chain joins TRBV25-1 and TRBJ2-3; 10 nucleotides align to TRBD1. There are 15 residues in the CDR3. Losses at the gene ends were 7 bases for V and 5 bases for J; bases not matched to a gene: 9. CDR1 and CDR2 (germline): MGHDK, SYGVNS. The CDR3 region has the DNA TGTGCCAGCATACCAAGGACAGGGGGAAGAGATACGCAGTATTTT. This gives the protein CASIPRTGGRDTQYF.

The chain joins TRBV4-1 to TRBJ1-1; TRBD1 matches at 9 bases. CDR3 length: 16 amino acids. CDR1 and CDR2 from the germline V gene are MGHRA and YSYEKL. V lost 4 bases and J lost 0; bases outside the gene matches: 6. DNA for the CDR3: TGCGCCAGCAGCCTTACAGGGGGCAGGATGAACACTGAAGCTTTCTTT. It yields the protein CASSLTGGRMNTEAFF.

The chain is built from TRBV7-2 and TRBJ2-5, with 8 bases identical to TRBD1. In germline, CDR1 is SGHTA, CDR2 FQGNSA. The V gene end was trimmed by 2 bases and the J gene end by 2 bases; junction bases not matched to a gene: 4. The CDR3 runs 15 residues. This chain's CDR3 is CASSLSDRGQETQYF. In nucleotides, the CDR3 is TGTGCCAGCAGCTTATCCGACAGGGGACAAGAGACCCAGTACTTC.

This clonotype came up a few times. This chain joins TRBV27 and TRBJ2-2; 7 bases are a match to TRBD2. The CDR3 sequence is 14 residues long. The V gene's germline CDR1 is MNHEY and CDR2 SMNVEV (reference sequence). J was trimmed by 4 bases and V by 4 bases; bases with no gene match: 3. CDR3 region: CASSSLAATGELFF. The CDR3 DNA is TGTGCCAGCAGTTCCCTAGCGGCCACCGGGGAGCTGTTTTTT.

This clonotype was found many times. The chain has TRBV10-3 and TRBJ2-1; 7 nucleotides align to TRBD2. CDR1 and CDR2 (germline): ENHRY, SYGVKD. V shed 6 bases and J 8 bases; nucleotides not matched to a gene: 7. The CDR3 extends over 13 amino acids. The CDR3 region is CAIRDERGDEQFF. CDR3 sequence (DNA): TGTGCCATCAGAGACGAGCGGGGCGATGAGCAGTTCTTC.

The chain recombines TRBV10-3 with TRBJ2-1; TRBD1 matches 7 bases. The CDR3 runs 14 residues. Per germline, CDR1 ENHRY and CDR2 SYGVKD. The V gene end was trimmed by 0 bases and the J gene end by 4 bases; junction bases not matched to a gene: 0. Written as DNA, the CDR3 is TGTGCCATCAGTGAGTCGGACAGGTACAATGAGCAGTTCTTC. As protein: CAISESDRYNEQFF.

The rearrangement links TRBV5-5 to TRBJ1-1, with D uncertain. The germline CDR1 and CDR2 sequences are SGHKS and YYEKEE (reference sequence). The CDR3 is 13 residues long. With 3 bases removed from V and 1 base from J, the gap between germline ends came to 7 bases. CDR3 sequence reads: CASSSYKNTEAFF. In DNA, the CDR3 is TGTGCCAGCAGCTCTTACAAGAACACTGAAGCTTTCTTT.

This clonotype has more than one count but fewer than ten. The chain has TRBV28 and TRBJ2-2; weak D call: TRBD1 (7 bases). The germline gives CDR1 MDHEN, CDR2 SYDVKM. This CDR3 spans 13 amino acids. CDR3 amino acids: CAAEGARIGELFF. The CDR3 bases are TGTGCTGCGGAGGGGGCTCGGATCGGGGAGCTGTTTTTT.

In this sample, this clonotype turned up a few times. J is TRBJ2-6 and V is TRBV15; D call uncertain. Per germline, CDR1 LNHNV and CDR2 YYDKDF (reference sequence). The CDR3 extends over 15 amino acids. Trimming removed 0 bases at V and 4 bases at J, with 7 bases between. CDR3 bases: TGTGCCACCAGCAGAGAAACGACCGGGGCCAACGTCCTGACTTTC. Translation gives CATSRETTGANVLTF.

This clonotype was seen a handful of times. The chain has TRBV6-1 and TRBJ2-3; D is unresolved. CDR1 is MNHNS and CDR2 is SASEGT in the germline V gene. Trimming removed 2 bases from V and 2 bases from J, with 11 bases in between. This CDR3 has 15 residues. This CDR3 is CASSEYVAVTDTQYF. The CDR3 region has the DNA TGTGCCAGCAGTGAATATGTGGCCGTCACAGATACGCAGTATTTT.

In this sample, this clonotype turned up many times. The genes are TRBV4-1 and TRBJ2-1, with 8 bases aligning to TRBD2. The CDR3 is made up of 15 amino acids. V dropped 1 base and J dropped 4; count of bases not matched to a gene: 3. Looked up from germline, CDR1 is MGHRA and CDR2 is YSYEKL. Here the CDR3 reads CASSQATGGYNEQFF. The DNA for the CDR3 is TGCGCCAGCAGCCAAGCCACGGGGGGGTACAATGAGCAGTTCTTC.

This clonotype was counted only a few times. V and J are TRBV4-2 and TRBJ2-1; D tentatively reads TRBD1 or TRBD2 (6 bases each). The germline V gene encodes CDR1 LGHNA and CDR2 YNFKEQ. The CDR3 length is 14 residues. V shed 0 bases and J shed 9 bases, with 12 bases lying between them. CDR3 in DNA: TGTGCCAGCAGCCAAGACCCGGGGGCGGCTGAGCAGTTCTTC. Encoded protein: CASSQDPGAAEQFF.

The rearrangement joins TRBV27 to TRBJ2-2, with unresolved D. The CDR3 contains 14 residues. V was shortened by 1 base and J by 8 bases, with 11 bases between the two germline ends. Per germline, CDR1 MNHEY and CDR2 SMNVEV (reference sequence). The CDR3 DNA sequence: TGTGCCAGCAGTTTATACCAGTTCGCTGGGGAGCTGTTTTTT. Amino acids: CASSLYQFAGELFF.

This clonotype occurred a few times. V gene TRBV28 combines with J gene TRBJ2-7; no firm D call. The CDR3 is 13 residues long. Germline V gene data show CDR1 as MDHEN and CDR2 as SYDVKM. Trimming stripped 3 bases from V and 7 bases from J, with 13 bases between. CDR3 in DNA: TGTGCCAGCAGTTTTGCTCTTCTCCAAGAGCAGTACTTC. Translated: CASSFALLQEQYF.

V is TRBV10-2 and J is TRBJ2-3; TRBD1 matches at 8 bases. CDR1 and CDR2 (germline): WSHSY, SAAADI. This CDR3 region has 17 residues. V trimming: 1 base; J trimming: 0 bases; junction bases outside the gene matches: 6. The DNA of the CDR3 is TGCGCCAGCAGTGAGTTTCAGGGACAGGCGAGCACAGATACGCAGTATTTT. This encodes CASSEFQGQASTDTQYF.

This sequence joins TRBV29-1 and TRBJ2-1; no clear D. V shed 3 bases and J shed 1 base, with 7 bases lying between them. There are 13 residues in the CDR3. Looked up from germline, CDR1 is SQVTM and CDR2 is ANQGSEA. The CDR3 here is CSVEGLSYNEQFF. CDR3 in DNA: TGCAGCGTTGAGGGTCTATCCTACAATGAGCAGTTCTTC.

This clonotype has just a few counts. This rearrangement joins TRBV12-3 or TRBV12-4 to TRBJ1-1, with TRBD1 as a possible D gene (6 bases). Trimming took off 5 bases at V and 1 base at J, with 14 bases between the two ends. This CDR3 contains 15 residues. CDR3 nucleotide sequence: TGTGCCAGCAGTACCAGGACGGACAGGAACACTGAAGCTTTCTTT. Its protein product is CASSTRTDRNTEAFF.

This clonotype came up a few times. The chain carries TRBV7-9 and TRBJ1-1; no reliable D call. Germline CDR1 and CDR2: SEHNR and FQNEAQ (reference sequence). Trimming removed 5 bases from V and 4 bases from J, with 8 bases in between. CDR3 length equals 12 residues. The CDR3 is CASSRGSTEAFF. The CDR3, as DNA: TGTGCCAGCAGCCGAGGGAGCACTGAAGCTTTCTTT. Variable domain in full (rest from reference TRBV7-9 and TRBJ1-1): DTGVSQNPRHKITKRGQNVTFRCDPISEHNRLYWYRQTLGQGPEFLTYFQNEAQLEKSRLLSDRFSAERPKGSFSTLEIQRTEQGDSAMYLCASSRGSTEAFFGQGTRLTVV.

The chain uses TRBV6-5 and TRBJ1-6; TRBD1 matches at 8 bases. Germline loops: CDR1 MNHEY, CDR2 SVGAGI. This CDR3 is 17 amino acids long. The junction had 2 bases not matched to a gene; V was cut back by 0 bases and J by 1 base. The CDR3, as DNA: TGTGCCAGCAGTTACTCGAGACAGGGGTCCTATAATTCACCCCTCCACTTT. Its translation: CASSYSRQGSYNSPLHF.

The chain recombines TRBV7-8 with TRBJ1-1; 8 bases match TRBD1. V dropped 5 bases and J dropped 4; count of bases not matched to a gene: 15. This CDR3 is built from 17 residues. Germline loops: CDR1 SGHVS, CDR2 FQNEAQ. CDR3 protein: CASSTLHRGGRGTEAFF. The CDR3 DNA reads TGTGCCAGCAGCACCCTCCACAGGGGGGGGCGGGGCACTGAAGCTTTCTTT.

Ten or more counts support this clonotype. The J gene is TRBJ2-5, the V gene TRBV12-3 or TRBV12-4, with TRBD2 identical over 8 bases. V was clipped by 1 base and J by 4 bases; unmatched bases: 8. The CDR3 runs 16 residues. The CDR3 loop is CASSLGVGGVLETQYF. CDR3 DNA: TGTGCCAGCAGTTTAGGGGTCGGGGGGGTGTTAGAGACCCAGTACTTC.

V and J are TRBV12-3 or TRBV12-4 and TRBJ2-7, with 9 positions matching TRBD1. The CDR3 has 15 amino acids. V was pared by 5 bases and J by 0 bases, with 5 bases of the junction left unmatched. CDR3 amino acids: CASSPRDRASYEQYF. CDR3 coding DNA: TGTGCCAGCAGTCCCCGGGACAGGGCCTCCTACGAGCAGTACTTC.

This clonotype turned up a few times. J is TRBJ2-2 and V is TRBV12-3 or TRBV12-4; D unclear. The V end lost 2 bases, the J end lost 6 bases, and 7 bases lay between the germline ends. This CDR3 region has 13 residues. Here the CDR3 reads CASSLTAPGELFF. Written as DNA, the CDR3 is TGTGCCAGCAGTTTAACGGCTCCCGGGGAGCTGTTTTTT.